This T cell receptor (beta chain) came from a study of metastatic and nonmetastatic thyroid tumors (dated by TCRdb to 2020 to 2022). In the study overall: Repertoires were compared across peripheral blood and tumor or nodule tissue samples from malignant and benign thyroid patients.

The V and J ends are trimmed by 1 base and 5 bases, leaving 14 bases between them. The CDR3 starts with the cysteine, ends with the phenylalanine, and has 15 residues. CDR3 DNA is the only sequence kept; it has 45 bases, read in frame from the first base. Reading the germline V gene gives CDR1 MNHNS and CDR2 SASEGT. Here is what the overall study found, with its caveats: In both blood and tumor samples, malignant tumors were reported to have significantly higher TCR beta diversity than benign nodules.

Worth noting for this clone: Its antigen target is currently unknown. Base qualities are not at hand, and no much larger clone is one base apart.

Library prep was done by PCR. The sequencing machine was an Illumina HiSeq 4000. The TCR beta-chain CDR3 region of each patient was profiled by high-throughput sequencing. Concerning the study's data processing: A classifier to discriminate distant-metastatic papillary thyroid cancer patients was built from CDR3 differences across clinicopathological groups. The Shannon index was used to assess repertoire diversity, and the Morisita-Horn index was used to assess tumor-blood repertoire similarity. Starting from the raw public reads, TCRdb applied fastp trimming at Q25, assembled clones with MiXCR and retained in-frame beta chains. These V and J calls derive from TCRdb rather than the authors' analysis. The sample profile shows tens of thousands of clones; roughly 25% of them were found once. Roughly a tenth of the sample is held by the ten biggest clonotypes. Before undergoing thyroid surgery, none of the patients had been given any kind of treatment. Patient clinical samples collected from about 2011 to 2018 were retrospectively analysed using T-cell receptor beta sequencing.

The source is a female donor with papillary thyroid cancer or a benign thyroid nodule (not recorded which). Some clones in this sample may be carry-over from other donors' samples. The sample consisted of blood. Here the chain combines TRBV6-1 and TRBJ1-1, with TRBD1 perhaps the D gene, on 6 matching bases. The nucleotides read TGTGCCAGCAGTGAAGGCAGGGGATTGGGGACTGAAGCTTTCTTT. This translates into CASSEGRGLGTEAFF.